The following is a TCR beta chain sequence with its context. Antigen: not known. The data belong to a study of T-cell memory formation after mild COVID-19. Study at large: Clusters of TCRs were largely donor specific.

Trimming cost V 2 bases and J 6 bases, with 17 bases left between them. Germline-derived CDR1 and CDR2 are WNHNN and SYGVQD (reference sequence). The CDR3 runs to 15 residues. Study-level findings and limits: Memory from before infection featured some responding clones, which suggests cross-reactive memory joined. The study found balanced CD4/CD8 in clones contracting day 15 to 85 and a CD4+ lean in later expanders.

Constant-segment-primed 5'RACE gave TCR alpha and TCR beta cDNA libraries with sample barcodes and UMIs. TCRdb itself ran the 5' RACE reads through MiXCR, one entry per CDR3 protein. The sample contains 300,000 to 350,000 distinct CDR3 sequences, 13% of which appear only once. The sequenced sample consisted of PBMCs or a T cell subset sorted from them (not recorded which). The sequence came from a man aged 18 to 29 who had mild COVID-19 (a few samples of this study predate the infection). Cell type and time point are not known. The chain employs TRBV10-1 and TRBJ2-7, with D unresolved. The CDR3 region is CASSEEAGRRIEQYF. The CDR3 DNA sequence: TGCGCCAGCAGTGAGGAGGCAGGAAGGCGGATCGAGCAGTACTTC.